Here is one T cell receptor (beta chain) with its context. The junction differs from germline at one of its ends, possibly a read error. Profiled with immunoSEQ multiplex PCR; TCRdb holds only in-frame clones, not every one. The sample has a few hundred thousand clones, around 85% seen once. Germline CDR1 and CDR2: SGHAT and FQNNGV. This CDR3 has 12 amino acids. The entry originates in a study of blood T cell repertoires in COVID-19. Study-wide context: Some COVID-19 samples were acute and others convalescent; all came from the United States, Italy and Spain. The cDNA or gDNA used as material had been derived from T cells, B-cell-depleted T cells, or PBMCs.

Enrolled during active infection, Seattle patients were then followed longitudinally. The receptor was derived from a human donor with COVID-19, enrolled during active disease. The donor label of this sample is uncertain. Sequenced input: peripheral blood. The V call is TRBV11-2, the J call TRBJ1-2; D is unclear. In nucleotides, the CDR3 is TGTGCCAGCAGCGTAGAGTGGGGAGGCGCTCTCTTC. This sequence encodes CASSVEWGGALF. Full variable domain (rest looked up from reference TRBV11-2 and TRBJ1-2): EAGVAQSPRYKIIEKRQSVAFWCNPISGHATLYWYQQILGQGPKLLIQFQNNGVVDDSQLPKDRFSAERLKGVDSTLKIQPAKLEDSAVYLCASSVEWGGALFGSGTRLTVV.